These T cell receptor beta chains were read from a single sample in a study of T cells in Graves' hyperthyroidism and ophthalmopathy. Using its own MiXCR run on the multiplex PCR reads, TCRdb lists one record per CDR3 protein. Seen here are over 400,000 distinct CDR3 sequences, 22% observed once, and the top ten hold about half. The specimen was blood. These receptors were taken from a woman in her sixties or seventies with Graves' ophthalmopathy. Both conserved end residues are part of each CDR3. The D gene is left open where the match is weak. The size entry is marked missing in some rows and otherwise reads once, few, many or a size class.

d_call	v_call	clone_size	j_call	cdr3_nt	cdr3_aa
.	TRBV7-3	many	TRBJ2-2	TGTGCCAGCAGGGAGGGAGACACCGGGGAGCTGTTTTTT	CASREGDTGELFF
TRBD2	TRBV2	many	TRBJ2-7	TGTGCCAGCAGAGGGGGACTAGCGGAAGAGCAGTACTTC	CASRGGLAEEQYF
.	TRBV5-5	many	TRBJ2-3	TGTGCCAGCAGCTTGGACCAGCGCACAGATACGCAGTATTTT	CASSLDQRTDTQYF
.	TRBV29-1	.	TRBJ2-2	TGCAGCGTCATGATGAACACCGGGGAGCTGTTTTTT	CSVMMNTGELFF
.	TRBV30	few	TRBJ2-5	TGTGCCTGGAATATGGTGGGCGCTGGAAAGACCCAGTACTTC	CAWNMVGAGKTQYF
TRBD1	TRBV2	many	TRBJ1-1	TGTGCCAGCAGTAACAGGGGGCTAAGGGCGAGGAACACTGAAGCTTTCTTT	CASSNRGLRARNTEAFF
.	TRBV30	.	TRBJ2-7	TGTGCCTGGAGTCCAAGGAGGGGGCGGGAGCAGTACTTC	CAWSPRRGREQYF
.	TRBV18	many	TRBJ1-1	TGTGCCAGCTCACCACCGGGGGGGTACACTGAAGCTTTCTTT	CASSPPGGYTEAFF
.	TRBV7-3	.	TRBJ2-1	TGTGCCAGCAGCTTATACTCCAGAAGGGACAATGAGCAGTTCTTC	CASSLYSRRDNEQFF
.	TRBV28	.	TRBJ1-6	TGTGCCAGCAGATCTTTGCGTCGCAGCTCCTATAATTTACCCCTCCACTTT	CASRSLRRSSYNLPLHF
.	TRBV15	.	TRBJ2-1	TGTGCCACCAGCGCCAATACTAATCCTAACTCCTACAATGAGCAGTTCTTC	CATSANTNPNSYNEQFF
.	TRBV24-1	few	TRBJ2-1	TGTGCCAGCTCATTTCCAATTTATCCTAAAGCGGAGGGGGGCAATGAGCAGTTCTTC	CASSFPIYPKAEGGNEQFF
TRBD1	TRBV9	few	TRBJ1-2	TGTGCCAGCAGCGTAACAGGGACAGGGGAGGCCTATGGCTACACCTTC	CASSVTGTGEAYGYTF
TRBD1	TRBV19	.	TRBJ1-6	TGTGCCAGTACCCCGGGGACAGAGTCTTCACCCCTCCACTTT	CASTPGTESSPLHF
.	TRBV7-2	few	TRBJ2-2	TGTGCCAGCAGCTTAGCCGGGACAATGAACACCGGGGAGCTGTTTTTT	CASSLAGTMNTGELFF
TRBD2	TRBV6-2/TRBV6-3	many	TRBJ2-7	TGTGCCAGCAGTTCTAGCGGCTACGAGCAGTACTTC	CASSSSGYEQYF
TRBD2	TRBV9	few	TRBJ2-1	TGTGCCAGCAGCGTAGCTCTGGCGGGGGAACAAAATGAGCAGTTCTTC	CASSVALAGEQNEQFF
.	TRBV7-6	few	TRBJ2-2	TGTGCCAGCAGCAAGAAGGAGGGCGCCGGGGAGCTGTTTTTT	CASSKKEGAGELFF
.	TRBV19	.	TRBJ1-4	TGTGCCAGTAGTAGGACGGATTTCAATGAAAAACTGTTTTTT	CASSRTDFNEKLFF